The 32 T cell receptor beta chains reported below all come from one sample, sequenced in a study of tumor and adjacent non-tumor tissue in lung cancer. RNA was extracted from bulk tissue without any cell sorting. The normal lung tissue was taken more than 3 cm from the tumor edge. The library came from three nested PCR rounds adapted from ARM-PCR protocols. TCRdb reprocessed the multiplex PCR reads with MiXCR, giving one entry per CDR3 protein. This sample yields tens of thousands of distinct CDR3 sequences, of which about four fifths are seen a single time; approximately 55% belongs to the top ten. What was sequenced was distant non-tumor lung tissue. The receptors originated from a man aged 55 to 70 with non-small cell lung cancer.

This clonotype was counted between two and nine times. Its ends do not fully match the called genes, so a read error is possible. V usage is TRBV11-2 and J usage is TRBJ2-5; D unclear. Germline V gives CDR1 SGHAT, CDR2 FQNNGV. CDR3 length: 14 amino acids. The chain's CDR3 is CAGSSGQVLETQYF. In DNA form, the CDR3 reads TGTGCCGGCAGTTCCGGGCAGGTTCTGGAGACCCAGTACTTC.

Worth noting for this clonotype: The junction departs from the called germline gene at one end, perhaps through a read error. The rearrangement uses TRBV11-2 and TRBJ2-5, with a possible D match to TRBD2 (7 bases). The length of the CDR3 is 16 residues. Per the germline V gene, CDR1 is SGHAT and CDR2 is FQNNGV. The CDR3 DNA sequence: TGTGCCAGCAGCACAAGGATGGGGGGGCCAAAGGAGACCCAGTATTTC. It yields the protein CASSTRMGGPKETQYF.

Concerning this clonotype: A read error may produce the germline difference seen at one junction end. The chain links TRBV11-2 to TRBJ2-5; D possibly matches TRBD1 or TRBD2 (5 bases each). CDR1 is SGHAT and CDR2 is FQNNGV in the germline V gene. The length of the CDR3 is 16 residues. The CDR3 DNA sequence: TGTGCCAGCGGCTCCACAATGGGGGTGCCAAAGGAGACCCATTACTTC. Translation: CASGSTMGVPKETHYF. The complete variable domain, with remaining parts taken from reference TRBV11-2 and TRBJ2-5, reads EAGVAQSPRYKIIEKRQSVAFWCNPISGHATLYWYQQILGQGPKLLIQFQNNGVVDDSQLPKDRFSAERLKGVDSTLKIQPAKLEDSAVYLCASGSTMGVPKETHYFGPGTRLLVL.

J is TRBJ2-7 and V is TRBV20-1, with TRBD2 matching over 14 bases. Trimming removed 3 bases from V and 4 bases from J; junction bases left unmatched: 2. The CDR3 is 14 amino acids. Germline CDR1 DFQATT, CDR2 SNEGSKA (reference sequence). As DNA, the CDR3 is TGCAGTGCTAGGACTAGCGGGGGGGCTTACGAGCAGTACTTC. It specifies CSARTSGGAYEQYF.

About this clonotype: This may stem from a read error, because a much larger clone lies one nucleotide away. The rearrangement links TRBV5-1 to TRBJ1-1; 10 bases match TRBD1. The CDR3 runs 14 residues. Germline V gene lookup returns CDR1 SGHRS and CDR2 YFSETQ. DNA of the CDR3: TGCGTCAGCAGCTTAAGACAGGGGGCGACTGAAGCTTTCTTT. Translated: CVSSLRQGATEAFF.

Worth noting for this clonotype: Germline is not matched at one junction end, which may reflect a read error. The gene calls are TRBV6-1 and TRBJ2-2; TRBD2 aligns across 10 bases. This CDR3 spans 16 amino acids. Germline values: CDR1 MNHNS, CDR2 SASEGT. The CDR3 DNA reads as TGTACCAGCAGTGCCGGGACTAGCGCTAACACCGGGGAGTTGTTCTTT. Protein sequence: CTSSAGTSANTGELFF.

Regarding this clonotype: The junction does not match germline at one end; this may be a read error. The chain carries TRBV20-1 and TRBJ2-7; D not certain. The germline CDR1 and CDR2 sequences are DFQATT and SNEGSKA (reference sequence). The CDR3 has 12 residues. This chain's CDR3 is CNASAHTYEQYF. The CDR3 nucleotides read TGCAATGCTAGTGCGCACACCTACGAGCAGTACTTC.

For this clonotype: The junction does not match germline at one end; this may be a read error. This chain's CDR3 is CASGYSPSTPYEQYF. CDR3 in DNA: TGTGCCAGCGGTTACTCACCCAGTACACCCTACGAGCAGTACTTC. This chain links TRBV6-5 with TRBJ2-7; no clear D. The CDR3 spans 15 residues. CDR1 MNHEY and CDR2 SVGAGI come from the germline V gene.

This clonotype was seen a few times. The chain employs TRBV11-2 and TRBJ2-2, with D possibly TRBD2 on 6 matching bases. Germline CDR1 is SGHAT and CDR2 is FQNNGV. The CDR3 covers 14 residues. The V gene lost 1 base and the J gene lost 13 bases, with 16 bases spanning the gap. The CDR3 sequence: CASSLAGLGGGLFF. DNA of the CDR3: TGTGCCAGCAGCTTAGCCGGACTGGGGGGAGGGCTGTTTTTT.

Points on this clonotype: A much larger clone is a single base away; this may be a read error. The chain uses TRBV6-2 or TRBV6-3 and TRBJ1-1; D is uncertain. The V gene's germline CDR1 is MNHEY and CDR2 SVGEGT. CDR3 length: 13 residues. The CDR3 DNA reads TGTACCAGCAGTTACTCGAGCCCGGTCCTTGCTTTCTTT. This encodes CTSSYSSPVLAFF.

Points on this clonotype: The CDR3 ends on some other residue instead of the conserved phenylalanine or tryptophan, so this is likely a read error. The DNA is omitted, as the CDR3 cannot be located on it reliably, and the CDR3 follows TCRdb's listing. The rearrangement links TRBV11-2 to TRBJ2-6; the table's D call TRBD2 went unverified against the DNA. Germline assignment: CDR1 SGHAT and CDR2 FQNNGV. Inclusive of both ends, the CDR3 amounts to 19 amino acids. The CDR3: CASSLVPKERPSGANVLII.

This clonotype was counted a single time. The chain's CDR3 is CASSLNGGPCEQYF. Here the CDR3 DNA reads TGTGCCAGCAGCTTGAATGGGGGACCCTGCGAGCAGTACTTC. The rearrangement uses TRBV5-4 and TRBJ2-7; D possibly matches TRBD1 or TRBD2 (5 bases each). Germline lookup yields CDR1 SGHNT and CDR2 YYREEE (reference sequence). V dropped 1 base and J dropped 6 bases, with 14 bases sitting between them. The CDR3 spans 14 residues.

V is TRBV11-2 and J is TRBJ2-2; D perhaps matches TRBD2 (5 bases). Germline-derived CDR1 and CDR2 are SGHAT and FQNNGV. Trimming left V 4 bases short and J 4 bases short, with 16 bases between. The CDR3 contains 16 residues. This CDR3 is CASSWVVGDATGELFF. In DNA form, the CDR3 reads TGTGCCAGCAGCTGGGTAGTGGGAGACGCCACCGGGGAGCTGTTTTTT. Variable domain in full (rest from reference TRBV11-2 and TRBJ2-2): EAGVAQSPRYKIIEKRQSVAFWCNPISGHATLYWYQQILGQGPKLLIQFQNNGVVDDSQLPKDRFSAERLKGVDSTLKIQPAKLEDSAVYLCASSWVVGDATGELFFGEGSRLTVL.

A note on this clonotype: This clone may be a read error of a much larger clone one base away. The gene calls are TRBV12-3 or TRBV12-4 and TRBJ1-2, with 10 bases aligning to TRBD1. This CDR3 has 13 amino acids. The junction had 2 bases not matched to a gene; V was cut back by 6 bases and J by 4 bases. CDR3 DNA sequence: TGTGCCAGCAGGACAGGGGGCTCCTATGGCTACACCTTC. This encodes CASRTGGSYGYTF.

Regarding this clonotype: A much larger clone differs from this one at a single base, so this may be a read error. The chain employs TRBV24-1 and TRBJ2-1; either TRBD1 or TRBD2 may supply D (5 bases each). This CDR3 has 16 amino acids. Germline CDR1 is KGHDR and CDR2 is SFDVKD. The CDR3 region is CVTSDPGTELMDEQFF. CDR3 in DNA: TGTGTCACCAGTGATCCCGGGACGGAACTCATGGATGAGCAGTTCTTC.

The rearrangement links TRBV4-1 to TRBJ2-2; weak D call: TRBD1 (6 bases). The CDR3 spans 17 residues. V was cut by 0 bases and J by 4 bases, with 15 bases left in between. Looked up from germline, CDR1 is MGHRA and CDR2 is YSYEKL. CDR3 DNA sequence: TGCGCCAGCAGCCAAGATTTAGGGGGTGTTAGCACCGGGGAGCTGTTTTTT. Translation: CASSQDLGGVSTGELFF.

This clonotype was observed a single time. The rearrangement uses TRBV12-1 and TRBJ2-2. TRBV12-1 is a pseudogene locus. There are 16 residues in the CDR3. CDR3 sequence (DNA): TGTGCCAGCAGCTCAACTCGGCAGATGAACACCGGGGAGCAGTTTTTT. The encoded protein is CASSSTRQMNTGEQFF.

The V and J genes are TRBV19 and TRBJ2-4; 11 nucleotides agree with TRBD2. This CDR3 spans 16 amino acids. J was trimmed by 11 bases and V by 4 bases; bases with no gene match: 13. CDR1 and CDR2 from the germline V gene are LNHDA and SQIVND (reference sequence). The CDR3 reads CASSTHFNSGRDVQYF. For the CDR3, the DNA is TGTGCCAGTAGTACCCACTTTAATAGCGGGAGGGACGTTCAGTACTTC. The whole variable domain, filled in from reference TRBV19 and TRBJ2-4, reads DGGITQSPKYLFRKEGQNVTLSCEQNLNHDAMYWYRQDPGQGLRLIYYSQIVNDFQKGDIAEGYSVSREKKESFPLTVTSAQKNPTAFYLCASSTHFNSGRDVQYFGAGTRLSVL.

This clonotype has a handful of counts. The V gene is TRBV28, the J gene TRBJ2-3, with 7 bases aligning to TRBD2. Germline CDR1 MDHEN, CDR2 SYDVKM. This CDR3 has 14 amino acids. V gave up 5 bases and J gave up 5 bases; unmatched junction bases: 7. For the CDR3, the DNA is TGTGCCAGCAGTCCTTTGACGGGGGGAGATACGCAGTATTTT. This translates into CASSPLTGGDTQYF.

Turning to this clonotype: An end of the junction differs from the germline gene, which may be a read error. The chain recombines TRBV5-5 with TRBJ2-7; either TRBD1 or TRBD2 may supply D (5 bases each). This CDR3 spans 14 amino acids. The germline CDR1 and CDR2 sequences are SGHKS and YYEKEE (reference sequence). The CDR3 here is CASSLVLGTYERYF. The CDR3 DNA reads TGTGCCAGTAGCTTGGTTTTGGGGACGTACGAGCGGTACTTC.

Comments on this clonotype: One end of the junction is discordant with germline, which a read error may explain. This chain connects TRBV11-2 to TRBJ2-1; 9 bases are shared with TRBD1. The CDR3 is 15 amino acids. Germline CDR1 and CDR2: SGHAT and FQNNGV. The CDR3 sequence is CSSSQDGQGCNEQFF. The CDR3, as DNA: TGTTCCAGCAGTCAAGACGGACAGGGGTGCAATGAGCAGTTCTTC.

Note on this clonotype: Its ends do not fully match the called genes, so a read error is possible. CDR3 loop: CACSLAQVHAGQIPQQFF. The CDR3 bases are TGCGCATGCAGCTTAGCGCAAGTCCATGCGGGGCAGATCCCCCAGCAGTTCTTC. J is TRBJ2-1 and V is TRBV11-1; D perhaps matches TRBD2 (6 bases). CDR1 and CDR2 from the germline V gene are SGHAT and FQDESV (reference sequence). The CDR3 length is 18 residues.

Details on this clonotype: The final CDR3 position lacks the conserved phenylalanine or tryptophan, pointing to a likely read error. The DNA is left out, because the CDR3 cannot be placed on it with certainty; the CDR3 is given as TCRdb lists it. The chain joins TRBV6-1 to TRBJ1-1; the DNA was not compared with TRBD1, the D call given in the table. The CDR3 has 14 residues if both end residues are counted. CDR1 is MNHNS and CDR2 is SASEGT in the germline V gene. The CDR3 spells CASSEDKGDTEASL.

The chain joins TRBV20-1 to TRBJ1-2, with D possibly being TRBD1 (5 bases). The germline V gene has CDR1 DFQATT and CDR2 SNEGSKA (reference sequence). The CDR3 length is 13 residues. Trimming pared 5 bases from V and 7 bases from J, leaving 17 bases between. The CDR3: CSAAPGIAGGYTF. CDR3 nucleotides: TGCAGTGCTGCCCCAGGGATTGCTGGTGGCTACACCTTC.

As for this clonotype: One junction end disagrees with the germline gene, perhaps due to a read error. This chain links TRBV7-9 with TRBJ1-6, with 7 bases matching TRBD1. The germline CDR1 and CDR2 sequences are SEHNR and FQNEAQ (reference sequence). This CDR3 is 19 amino acids long. As DNA, the CDR3 is TGTGCCAGCAGCTCAGCCCTTCGCCATGGACAGGAGGCGTATTCACCCCTTCACTTT. This encodes CASSSALRHGQEAYSPLHF.

This clonotype was seen only a few times. A read error may produce the germline difference seen at one junction end. V usage is TRBV20-1 and J usage is TRBJ2-7; possibly TRBD2 for D (5 bases). Germline V gives CDR1 DFQATT, CDR2 SNEGSKA (reference sequence). The CDR3 covers 12 residues. The CDR3 nucleotides are TGCAGTACTAGTGTGGTCACCTACGAGCATTACTTC. It codes for CSTSVVTYEHYF.

The V gene is TRBV4-3, the J gene TRBJ2-7; weak D call: TRBD1 (5 bases). CDR1 and CDR2 from the germline V gene are LGHNA and YSLEER. The CDR3 consists of 14 residues. V lost 6 bases and J lost 5, with 17 bases in between. CDR3 in DNA: TGCGCCAGCAGTTCAAGGACAAGGGGTGACGAGCAGTACTTC. Protein product: CASSSRTRGDEQYF.

Concerning this clonotype itself: This may be a read error, as it is one base from a much larger clone. V is TRBV11-3 and J is TRBJ2-7; TRBD1 is a possible D gene (5 bases). Germline V lookup: CDR1 SGHNT, CDR2 YENEEA. Trimming cost V 5 bases and J 0 bases, with 8 bases left between them. This CDR3 has 13 amino acids. CDR3 loop: CASSVRASYEQYF. For the CDR3, the DNA is TGTGCCAGCAGCGTCAGGGCCTCCTACGAGCAGTACTTC.

A word on this clonotype: The junction and the germline gene differ at one end; a read error may be behind it. The rearrangement joins TRBV11-1 to TRBJ2-7, with a possible D match to TRBD2 (5 bases). Per germline, CDR1 SGHAT and CDR2 FQDESV (reference sequence). This CDR3 has 16 residues. CDR3 bases: TGTGCCAACAGCTTAGCGATTCGTGACAACCCCTACGAGCAGTACTTC. Amino acid sequence: CANSLAIRDNPYEQYF.

Note on this clonotype: A read error may account for a junction end that differs from germline. The rearrangement links TRBV12-3 or TRBV12-4 to TRBJ1-2, with D tentatively TRBD1 (6 bases). The CDR3 is made up of 13 amino acids. CDR3 sequence: CANSFAQGGGYTF. DNA for the CDR3: TGTGCCAACAGTTTTGCACAGGGCGGTGGCTACACCTTC.

Regarding this clonotype: At one end, the junction sequence differs from germline, possibly due to a read error. V usage is TRBV6-6 and J usage is TRBJ2-2; 9 bases fit TRBD1. The CDR3 totals 17 residues. Per the germline V gene, CDR1 is MNHNY and CDR2 is SVGAGI (reference sequence). This chain's CDR3 is CVSSSYTGQGNTGELFF. The CDR3, as DNA: TGTGTCAGCAGTTCATATACGGGACAGGGCAACACCGGGGAGCTGTTTTTT.

A word on this clonotype: At one end, the junction sequence differs from germline, possibly due to a read error. This rearrangement joins TRBV11-2 to TRBJ2-5, with D tentatively TRBD1 (5 bases). This CDR3 has 14 residues. Looked up from germline, CDR1 is SGHAT and CDR2 is FQNNGV. CDR3: CASSTGHVQDTQYF. CDR3 sequence (DNA): TGTGCCAGCAGCACTGGACATGTCCAAGATACCCAATACTTC.